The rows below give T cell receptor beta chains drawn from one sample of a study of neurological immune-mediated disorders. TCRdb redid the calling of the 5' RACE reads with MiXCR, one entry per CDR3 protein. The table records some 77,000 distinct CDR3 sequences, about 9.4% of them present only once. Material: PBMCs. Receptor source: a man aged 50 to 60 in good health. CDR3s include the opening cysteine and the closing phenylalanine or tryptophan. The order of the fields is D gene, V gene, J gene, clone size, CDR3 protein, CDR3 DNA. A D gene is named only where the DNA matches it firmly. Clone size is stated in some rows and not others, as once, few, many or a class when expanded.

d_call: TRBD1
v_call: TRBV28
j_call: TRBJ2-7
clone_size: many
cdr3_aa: CASSSPWTGEAYEQYF
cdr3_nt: TGTGCCAGCAGTTCACCCTGGACAGGGGAGGCATACGAGCAGTACTTC

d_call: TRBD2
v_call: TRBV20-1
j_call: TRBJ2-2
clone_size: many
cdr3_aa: CSATSGLAGGPMPYGELFF
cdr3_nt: TGCAGTGCTACATCGGGACTAGCGGGGGGGCCGATGCCTTACGGGGAGCTGTTTTTT

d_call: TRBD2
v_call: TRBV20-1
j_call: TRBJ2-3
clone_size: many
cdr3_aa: CSARTWLAGVTDTQYF
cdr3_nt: TGCAGTGCTAGAACTTGGCTAGCGGGGGTCACAGATACGCAGTATTTT

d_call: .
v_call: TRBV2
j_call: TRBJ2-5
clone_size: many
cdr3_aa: CASSETGQTQYF
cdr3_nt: TGTGCCAGCAGTGAAACAGGGCAGACCCAGTACTTC

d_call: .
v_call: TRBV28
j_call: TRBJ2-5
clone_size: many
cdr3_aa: CASSFLTSLGRRETQYF
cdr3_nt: TGTGCCAGCAGTTTCCTGACATCCTTGGGGCGACGGGAGACCCAGTACTTC

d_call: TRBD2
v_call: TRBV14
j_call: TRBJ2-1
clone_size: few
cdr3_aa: CASSLSGGSYNEQFF
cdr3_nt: TGTGCCAGCAGCCTTAGCGGGGGGTCCTACAATGAGCAGTTCTTC

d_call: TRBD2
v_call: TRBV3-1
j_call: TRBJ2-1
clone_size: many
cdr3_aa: CASSHASGTGSYNEQFF
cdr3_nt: TGTGCCAGCAGCCATGCTAGCGGGACGGGCTCCTACAATGAGCAGTTCTTC

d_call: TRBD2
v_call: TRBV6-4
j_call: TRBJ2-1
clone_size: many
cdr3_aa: CASSEKKGLYNEQFF
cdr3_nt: TGTGCCAGCAGTGAAAAAAAGGGACTATACAATGAGCAGTTCTTC

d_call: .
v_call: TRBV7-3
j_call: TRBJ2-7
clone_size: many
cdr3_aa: CASSLSRDYEQYF
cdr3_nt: TGTGCCAGCAGCTTAAGTCGGGACTACGAGCAGTACTTC

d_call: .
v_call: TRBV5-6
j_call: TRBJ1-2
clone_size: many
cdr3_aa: CASSADPAGYGYTF
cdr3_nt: TGTGCCAGCAGCGCGGACCCCGCGGGCTATGGCTACACCTTC

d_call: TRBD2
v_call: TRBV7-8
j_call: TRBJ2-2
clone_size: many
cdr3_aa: CASSSSRTSGTGELFF
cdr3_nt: TGTGCCAGCAGCTCCTCACGAACTAGCGGGACCGGGGAGCTGTTTTTT

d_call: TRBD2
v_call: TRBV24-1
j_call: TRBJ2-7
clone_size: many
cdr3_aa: CATSDLTSGGFYEQYF
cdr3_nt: TGTGCCACCAGTGACTTGACTAGCGGGGGGTTCTACGAGCAGTACTTC

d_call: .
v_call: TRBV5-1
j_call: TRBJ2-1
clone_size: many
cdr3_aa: CASSLRGYNEQFF
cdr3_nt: TGCGCCAGCAGCTTGAGGGGCTACAATGAGCAGTTCTTC

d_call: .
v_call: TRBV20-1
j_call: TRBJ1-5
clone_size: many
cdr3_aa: CSARLQNSNQPQHF
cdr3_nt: TGCAGTGCTAGACTGCAGAATAGCAATCAGCCCCAGCATTTT

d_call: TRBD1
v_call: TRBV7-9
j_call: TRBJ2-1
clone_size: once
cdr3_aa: CAISQGTGVREQFF
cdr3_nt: TGTGCCATCAGCCAGGGGACAGGGGTCCGCGAGCAGTTCTTC

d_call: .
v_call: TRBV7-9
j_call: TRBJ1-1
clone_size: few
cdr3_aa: CASSLYESTEAFF
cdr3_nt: TGTGCCAGCAGCTTATATGAGAGCACTGAAGCTTTCTTT

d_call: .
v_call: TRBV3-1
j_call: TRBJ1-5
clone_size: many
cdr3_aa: CASSSSERNQPQHF
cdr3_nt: TGTGCCAGCAGCAGCTCTGAGCGCAATCAGCCCCAGCATTTT

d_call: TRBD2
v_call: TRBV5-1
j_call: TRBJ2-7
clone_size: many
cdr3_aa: CASSLQGLAGGPTYEQYF
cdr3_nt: TGCGCCAGCAGCTTGCAGGGACTAGCGGGAGGACCTACCTACGAGCAGTACTTC

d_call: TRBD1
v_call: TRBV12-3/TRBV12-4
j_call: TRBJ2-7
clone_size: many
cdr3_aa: CASSLNRGDEQYF
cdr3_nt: TGTGCCAGCAGTTTAAACAGGGGGGACGAGCAGTACTTC

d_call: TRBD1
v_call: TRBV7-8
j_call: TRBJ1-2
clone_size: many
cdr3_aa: CASSLAAGGQGINGYTF
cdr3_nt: TGTGCCAGCAGCTTAGCGGCGGGGGGACAGGGGATAAATGGCTACACCTTC

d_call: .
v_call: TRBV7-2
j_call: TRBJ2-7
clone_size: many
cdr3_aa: CASSLNQAYEQYF
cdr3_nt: TGTGCCAGCAGCTTAAATCAGGCCTACGAGCAGTACTTC

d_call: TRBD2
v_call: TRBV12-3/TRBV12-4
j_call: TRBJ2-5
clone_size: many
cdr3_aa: CASNLAGGPRETQYF
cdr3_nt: TGTGCCAGCAATCTAGCGGGAGGGCCGCGGGAGACCCAGTACTTC

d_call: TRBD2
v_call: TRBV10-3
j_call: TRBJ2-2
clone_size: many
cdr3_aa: CAISGLAGPNTGELFF
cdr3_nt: TGTGCCATCAGTGGGTTAGCGGGGCCGAACACCGGGGAGCTGTTTTTT

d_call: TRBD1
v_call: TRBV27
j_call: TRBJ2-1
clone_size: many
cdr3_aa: CASSGTGYEQFF
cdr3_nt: TGTGCCAGCAGTGGGACAGGGTATGAGCAGTTCTTC

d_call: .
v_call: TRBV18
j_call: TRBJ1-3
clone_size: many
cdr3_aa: CASSLEGPRTDTIYF
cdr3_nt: TGTGCCAGCTCACTGGAGGGGCCTCGGACAGACACCATATATTTT

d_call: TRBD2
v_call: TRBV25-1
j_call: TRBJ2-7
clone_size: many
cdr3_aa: CASSLAGAHEQYF
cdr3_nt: TGTGCCAGCAGTTTAGCGGGAGCCCACGAGCAGTACTTC

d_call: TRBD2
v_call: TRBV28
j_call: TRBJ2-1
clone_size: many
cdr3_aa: CASSSGLAGSNEQFF
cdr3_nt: TGTGCCAGCAGTTCTGGACTAGCGGGGTCCAATGAGCAGTTCTTC

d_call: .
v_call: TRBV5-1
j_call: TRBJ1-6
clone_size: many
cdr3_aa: CASSLSRGENSPLHF
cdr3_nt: TGCGCCAGCAGCTTGAGTAGGGGAGAGAATTCACCCCTCCACTTT

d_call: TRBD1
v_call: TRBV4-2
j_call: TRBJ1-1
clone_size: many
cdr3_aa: CASSRGQANTEAFF
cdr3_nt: TGTGCCAGCAGCCGCGGACAGGCGAACACTGAAGCTTTCTTT

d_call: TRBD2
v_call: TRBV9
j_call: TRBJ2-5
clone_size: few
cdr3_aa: CASSLRTSGTGETQYF
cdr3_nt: TGTGCCAGCAGCTTAAGGACTAGCGGGACGGGAGAGACCCAGTACTTC

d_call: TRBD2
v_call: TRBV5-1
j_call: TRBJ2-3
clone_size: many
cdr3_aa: CASSRYRQTSGTDTQYF
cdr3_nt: TGCGCCAGCAGCAGGTACAGGCAGACTAGCGGCACAGATACGCAGTATTTT

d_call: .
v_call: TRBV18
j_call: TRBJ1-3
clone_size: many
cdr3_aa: CASSPPGFSGNTIYF
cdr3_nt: TGTGCCAGCTCACCACCGGGATTCTCTGGAAACACCATATATTTT

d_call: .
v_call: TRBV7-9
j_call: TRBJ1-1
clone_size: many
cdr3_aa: CASSHRTGEAFF
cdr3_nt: TGTGCCAGCAGCCACAGGACGGGTGAAGCTTTCTTT

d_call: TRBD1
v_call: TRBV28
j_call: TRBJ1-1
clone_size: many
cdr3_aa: CASSSTGKAEAFF
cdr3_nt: TGTGCCAGCAGTTCGACAGGGAAAGCTGAAGCTTTCTTT

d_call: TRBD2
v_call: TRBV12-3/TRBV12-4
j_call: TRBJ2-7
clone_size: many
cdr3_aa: CASSRGGPRAPYF
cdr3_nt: TGTGCCAGCAGTCGGGGGGGACCCCGCGCTCCGTACTTC

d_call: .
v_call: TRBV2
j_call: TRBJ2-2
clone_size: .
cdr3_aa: CASTRATGWTGVLFF
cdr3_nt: TGTGCCAGCACCCGCGCCACAGGGTGGACCGGGGTGCTGTTTTTT

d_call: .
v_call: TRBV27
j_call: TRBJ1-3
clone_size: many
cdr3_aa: CASSLSRSGNTIYF
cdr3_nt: TGTGCCAGCAGTTTGTCCCGCTCTGGAAACACCATATATTTT

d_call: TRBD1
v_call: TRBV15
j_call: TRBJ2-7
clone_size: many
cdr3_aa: CATSRSTGTGFVEQYF
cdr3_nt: TGTGCCACCAGCAGAAGCACCGGGACAGGGTTTGTCGAGCAGTACTTC

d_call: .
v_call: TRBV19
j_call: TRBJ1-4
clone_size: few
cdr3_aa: CATGVSGVKNEKLFF
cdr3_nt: TGTGCCACCGGTGTAAGTGGGGTGAAAAATGAAAAACTGTTTTTT

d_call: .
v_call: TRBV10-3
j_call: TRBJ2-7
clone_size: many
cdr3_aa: CAISESGLNYEQYF
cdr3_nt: TGTGCCATCAGTGAGTCCGGACTAAACTACGAGCAGTACTTC

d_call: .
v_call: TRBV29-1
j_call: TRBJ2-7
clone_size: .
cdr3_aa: CSVKGVGISYEQYF
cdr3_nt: TGCAGCGTTAAGGGGGTGGGAATCTCCTACGAGCAGTACTTC

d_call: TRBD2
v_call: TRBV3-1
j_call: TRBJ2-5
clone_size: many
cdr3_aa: CASSQGLAVETQYF
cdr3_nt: TGTGCCAGCAGCCAGGGACTAGCTGTAGAGACCCAGTACTTC

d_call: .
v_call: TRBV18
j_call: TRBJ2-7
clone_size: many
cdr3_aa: CASSAEGKWAYEQYF
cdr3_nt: TGTGCCAGCTCAGCAGAGGGGAAATGGGCCTACGAGCAGTACTTC

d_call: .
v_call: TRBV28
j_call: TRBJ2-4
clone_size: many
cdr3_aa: CASSSPSGAQMSKNIQYF
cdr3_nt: TGTGCCAGCAGTTCCCCCTCAGGGGCGCAAATGTCTAAAAACATTCAGTACTTC

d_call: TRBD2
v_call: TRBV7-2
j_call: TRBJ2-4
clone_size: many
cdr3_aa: CASSALLAGILAKNIQYF
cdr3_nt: TGTGCCAGCAGCGCTCTGTTAGCGGGGATCCTGGCCAAAAACATTCAGTACTTC

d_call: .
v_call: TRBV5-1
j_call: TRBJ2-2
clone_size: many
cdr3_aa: CASSLLGLQAGRDGLFF
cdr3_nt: TGCGCCAGCAGCTTGCTGGGACTCCAGGCGGGGCGCGATGGGCTGTTTTTT

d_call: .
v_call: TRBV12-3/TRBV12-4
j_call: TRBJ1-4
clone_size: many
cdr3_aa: CASSSQGFSTNEKLFF
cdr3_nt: TGTGCCAGCAGTTCCCAAGGGTTTTCAACTAATGAAAAACTGTTTTTT

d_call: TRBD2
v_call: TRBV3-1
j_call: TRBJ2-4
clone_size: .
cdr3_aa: CASSQDLPGGAKNIQYF
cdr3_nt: TGTGCCAGCAGCCAAGATCTTCCGGGAGGCGCCAAAAACATTCAGTACTTC

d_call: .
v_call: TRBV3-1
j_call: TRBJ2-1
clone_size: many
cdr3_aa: CASSRSPEGYNEQFF
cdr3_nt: TGTGCCAGCAGCCGAAGTCCGGAAGGATACAATGAGCAGTTCTTC

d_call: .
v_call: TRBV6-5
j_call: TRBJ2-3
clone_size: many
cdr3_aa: CASSRGNWDTDTQYF
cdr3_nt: TGTGCCAGCAGTCGGGGAAATTGGGACACAGATACGCAGTATTTT

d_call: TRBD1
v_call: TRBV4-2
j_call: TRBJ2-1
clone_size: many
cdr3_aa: CASSQEQGASYNEQFF
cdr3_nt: TGTGCCAGCAGCCAAGAACAGGGGGCTTCCTACAATGAGCAGTTCTTC

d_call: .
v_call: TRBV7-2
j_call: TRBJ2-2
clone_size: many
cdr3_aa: CASSPPTNTGELFF
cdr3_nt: TGTGCCAGCAGCCCTCCCACTAACACCGGGGAGCTGTTTTTT

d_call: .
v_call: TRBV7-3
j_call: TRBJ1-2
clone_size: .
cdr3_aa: CASSSRIGGYYGYTF
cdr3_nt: TGTGCCAGCAGCTCGCGCATTGGAGGGTACTATGGCTACACCTTC

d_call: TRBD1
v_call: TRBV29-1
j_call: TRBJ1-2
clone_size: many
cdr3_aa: CSVEGGTGATNYGYTF
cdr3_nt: TGCAGCGTTGAAGGGGGGACAGGGGCAACTAACTATGGCTACACCTTC

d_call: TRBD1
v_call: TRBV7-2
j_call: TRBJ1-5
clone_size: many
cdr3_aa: CASSLLGTGGSNQPQHF
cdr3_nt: TGTGCCAGCAGCCTCCTCGGGACAGGGGGAAGCAATCAGCCCCAGCATTTT

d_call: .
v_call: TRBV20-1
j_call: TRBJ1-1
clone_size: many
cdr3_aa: CSASSKTEAFF
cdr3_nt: TGCAGTGCTAGTTCTAAAACTGAAGCTTTCTTT

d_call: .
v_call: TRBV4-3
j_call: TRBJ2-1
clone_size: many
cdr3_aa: CASSQDPAGRNYNEQFF
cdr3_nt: TGCGCCAGCAGCCAAGATCCGGCAGGGCGCAACTACAATGAGCAGTTCTTC

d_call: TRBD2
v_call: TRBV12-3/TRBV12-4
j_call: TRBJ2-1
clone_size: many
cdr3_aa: CASSSQVGGYNEQFF
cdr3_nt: TGTGCCAGCAGTTCCCAAGTGGGAGGGTACAATGAGCAGTTCTTC

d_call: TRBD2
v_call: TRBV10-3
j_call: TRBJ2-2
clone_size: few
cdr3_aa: CAIGAGGQTGELFF
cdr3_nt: TGTGCCATCGGAGCGGGGGGGCAAACCGGGGAGCTGTTTTTT

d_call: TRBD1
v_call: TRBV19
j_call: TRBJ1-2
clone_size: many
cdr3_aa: CASSISRTGDGYTF
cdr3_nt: TGTGCCAGTAGTATATCCCGGACAGGCGATGGCTACACCTTC